This T cell receptor (beta chain) is from a study of cytomegalovirus exposure and HLA in healthy donors (dated by TCRdb to about 2017). About the investigation overall: The 666 repertoires of the first cohort and the 95 to 150 validation repertoires were produced on the same platform, according to a later analysis. High-throughput TCR immunosequencing, statistical association of individual TCRs with disease status, and machine learning were combined to predict cytomegalovirus infection status. Besides the first cohort of around 670 subjects, a separate validation cohort made up of 120 different subjects was used. The study was designed to test whether signatures of past pathogen exposure could be identified by cataloging public T cell receptors. Overall study outcomes, separate from this receptor: Across donors, most TCR sequences were observed very rarely, whereas some public TCRs were present in many individuals. It was suggested by the authors that the approach could potentially be generalized to other disease states and immunological phenotypes. Three of the identified cytomegalovirus-associated TCR beta chains were confirmed in vitro to be specific for cytomegalovirus antigens. In both the original and validation cohorts, the classifier was reported to diagnose cytomegalovirus status with high specificity and sensitivity. In the study, approximately 160 TCR beta chains were listed as associated with cytomegalovirus. All 120 or so repertoires were used to score co-occurrence in the validation cohort in a later analysis, because that analysis had no HLA typing for the cohort. Of the cluster scores, 94% were above 0 in a later analysis, which found that TCRs clustered in the first cohort also tended to co-occur in the 120 validation repertoires.

Notes on this clone: Which antigen it targets is not known. No quality values exist for individual bases; no much larger clone is one base distant.

Donors formed part of the validation cohort, which comprised fewer than 150 subjects and was distinct from the first cohort of under 750 subjects. V drops 3 bases and J drops 4 bases, leaving 9 bases in between. CDR1 and CDR2, per the germline V gene, are MNHNS and SASEGT. From the cysteine up to the phenylalanine, the CDR3 has a length of 13 residues. The CDR3 DNA has 39 bases and is translated from base 1. Library construction relied on the immunoSEQ multiplex PCR assay. The published analysis was carried out like this. To diagnose cytomegalovirus status from the catalog of TCR beta chain sequences, a statistical classification framework was built. TCRdb's version of the immuneACCESS table is confined to in-frame rearrangements and falls short of the full clone set. An unresolved V gene accounts for under half of the shortfall where checked; the remainder is of unknown origin. V, J and clone size were drawn from that table, and D and trimming were deduced from the DNA. This sample gives 200,000 to 300,000 clones in total; around 85% of them show up just once. The ten most abundant clones make up roughly 1.2% of the sample.

Sequenced material: PBMCs. The sequence was collected from a woman aged 25 to 39 in good health and CMV-seropositive. The rearrangement combines TRBV6-1 with TRBJ1-2, with the D gene not confidently named. At the DNA level, the sequence is TGTGCCAGCAGTGACTCGTCGTTCTATGGCTACACCTTC. Its protein product is CASSDSSFYGYTF.